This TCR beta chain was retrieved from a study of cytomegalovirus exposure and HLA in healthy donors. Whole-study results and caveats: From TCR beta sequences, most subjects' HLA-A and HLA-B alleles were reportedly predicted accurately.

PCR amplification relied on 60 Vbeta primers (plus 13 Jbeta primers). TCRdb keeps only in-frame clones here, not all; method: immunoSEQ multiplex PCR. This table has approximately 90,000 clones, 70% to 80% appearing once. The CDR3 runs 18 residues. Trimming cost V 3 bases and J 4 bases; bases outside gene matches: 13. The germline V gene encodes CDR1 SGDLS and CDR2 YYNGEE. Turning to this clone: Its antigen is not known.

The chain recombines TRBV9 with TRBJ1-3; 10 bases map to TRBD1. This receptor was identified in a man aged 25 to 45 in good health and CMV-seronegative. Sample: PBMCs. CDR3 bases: TGTGCCAGCAGCGACCGGGACAGGGGTCTCTTCAGGGGAAACACCATATATTTT. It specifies CASSDRDRGLFRGNTIYF.